The 18 T cell receptor beta chains reported below all come from one sample, sequenced in a study of blood T cell repertoires in COVID-19. The assay was immunoSEQ multiplex PCR, and TCRdb's table has in-frame clones only and misses some. The sample carries 350,000 to 450,000 clones, approximately 90% recorded once. The specimen sequenced was PBMCs or T cells enriched from blood (not recorded which). The receptor set was obtained from a woman aged 40 to 50 who had been exposed to COVID-19.

The V and J genes are TRBV5-8 and TRBJ2-3; D unclear. Germline V CDR1 and CDR2: SGHTS, YDEGEE. Deletions cut 3 bases from V and 7 bases from J, with 27 bases between. The CDR3 length is 18 residues. CDR3 coding DNA: TGTGCCAGCAGCTACATATCCCTGGGCACAACCAGTTTTCATACGCAGTATTTT. It codes for CASSYISLGTTSFHTQYF. Together with reference TRBV5-8 and TRBJ2-3, the CDR3 gives the full variable domain: EAGVTQSPTHLIKTRGQQATLRCSPISGHTSVYWYQQALGLGLQFLLWYDEGEERNRGNFPPRFSGRQFPNYSSELNVNALELEDSALYLCASSYISLGTTSFHTQYFGPGTRLTVL.

The V call is TRBV5-6, the J call TRBJ2-1, with 11 bases lining up with TRBD2. Trimming took 4 bases from V and 8 from J; bases not matched to a gene: 8. CDR1 and CDR2 (germline): SGHDT, YYEEEE. The CDR3 totals 15 residues. The CDR3 loop is CASSSSGGAGYEQFF. The CDR3 nucleotides read TGTGCCAGCAGCAGTAGCGGGGGGGCCGGGTATGAGCAGTTCTTC.

This clone was seen only once. This sequence joins TRBV15 and TRBJ2-1, with 8 bases aligning to TRBD1. The V and J ends lost 0 bases and 2 bases, in that order; junction bases with no gene match: 9. This CDR3 contains 18 residues. Germline CDR1 and CDR2: LNHNV and YYDKDF (reference sequence). The CDR3 nucleotides are TGTGCCACCAGCAGAGATCGGACAGGGTGGATGACCTACAATGAGCAGTTCTTC. This encodes CATSRDRTGWMTYNEQFF.

V usage is TRBV29-1 and J usage is TRBJ2-1, with D perhaps TRBD2 (6 bases). The CDR3 has 12 residues. Per the germline V gene, CDR1 is SQVTM and CDR2 is ANQGSEA. The V end was cut by 5 bases, the J end by 7 bases, with 12 bases between. In DNA form, the CDR3 reads TGCAGCGTTCCCCGGGAGAGGAATGAGCAGTTCTTC. This encodes CSVPRERNEQFF.

The chain links TRBV9 to TRBJ1-3; D gene uncertain. Germline V gene sequence: CDR1 SGDLS, CDR2 YYNGEE. This CDR3 has 15 amino acids. Trimming removed 2 bases at V and 0 bases at J, with 9 bases between. This CDR3 reads CASSVGRSSGNTIYF. The DNA of the CDR3 is TGTGCCAGCAGCGTTGGTCGGAGCTCTGGAAACACCATATATTTT. The variable domain in full, with the rest retrieved from reference TRBV9 and TRBJ1-3, is DSGVTQTPKHLITATGQRVTLRCSPRSGDLSVYWYQQSLDQGLQFLIQYYNGEERAKGNILERFSAQQFPDLHSELNLSSLELGDSALYFCASSVGRSSGNTIYFGEGSWLTVV.

The chain couples TRBV5-4 to TRBJ2-1; maybe TRBD2 (5 bases). V was trimmed by 4 bases and J by 6 bases, leaving 11 bases between them. Germline CDR1 and CDR2: SGHNT and YYREEE (reference sequence). This CDR3 has 13 amino acids. CDR3 amino acids: CASSEGRSNEQFF. The CDR3 region has the DNA TGTGCCAGCAGCGAGGGCCGTTCCAATGAGCAGTTCTTC.

The rearrangement links TRBV7-3 to TRBJ2-1; TRBD2 is a possible D gene (6 bases). The CDR3 totals 16 residues. Between the trimmed V and J ends, which lost 6 bases and 5 bases, there was a span of 20 bases. Germline CDR1 reads SGHTA; CDR2 reads FQGTGA. Written as DNA, the CDR3 is TGTGCCAGCAGTCCTGGGGGGACCCTCAGGAACAATGAGCAGTTCTTC. It translates to CASSPGGTLRNNEQFF.

The rearrangement joins TRBV2 to TRBJ2-7, with D unresolved. Trimming pared 3 bases from V and 3 bases from J, leaving 6 bases between. The CDR3 length is 12 residues. In germline, CDR1 is SNHLY, CDR2 FYNNEI. The CDR3 DNA follows: TGTGCCAGCAGTGAGCTGAGCTACGAGCAGTACTTC. Protein sequence: CASSELSYEQYF.

This clone was detected once. The chain has TRBV25-1 and TRBJ1-2; TRBD1 might be the D (6 bases). This CDR3 has 16 residues. V dropped 1 base and J dropped 3 bases, with 15 bases sitting between them. The germline V gene has CDR1 MGHDK and CDR2 SYGVNS. This CDR3 is CASSELGQARDYGYTF. The CDR3 coding sequence is TGTGCCAGCAGTGAATTGGGACAAGCTAGGGACTATGGCTACACCTTC.

The V gene is TRBV3-1 (or the pseudogene TRBV3-2), the J gene TRBJ2-3; 15 bases agree with TRBD2. This CDR3 is 16 amino acids long. CDR1 and CDR2 from the germline V gene are LGHDT and YNNKEL (reference sequence). Unmatched junction bases numbered 7, after V lost 4 bases and J lost 8 bases. CDR3 DNA: TGTGCCAGCAGCCCCGGACTAGCGGGGGGGCAGGGTACGCAGTATTTT. Its protein product is CASSPGLAGGQGTQYF.

J is TRBJ2-5 and V is TRBV7-2, with D possibly matching TRBD2 (6 bases). The CDR3 is 15 residues long. Germline assignment: CDR1 SGHTA and CDR2 FQGNSA. Trimming shortened V by 5 bases and J by 2 bases, and 15 bases separated the two germline ends. CDR3 coding DNA: TGTGCCAGCAGCCCCCTAGGGAGGACGCAAGAGACCCAGTACTTC. The encoded protein is CASSPLGRTQETQYF.

The CDR3 loop reads CASSEETTLQREQYF. CDR3 bases: TGTGCCAGCAGTGAAGAGACTACCCTTCAACGGGAGCAGTACTTC. This chain connects TRBV6-1 to TRBJ2-7; a weak D match, TRBD2 (5 bases). CDR3 length: 15 residues. The germline V gene has CDR1 MNHNS and CDR2 SASEGT. The V and J ends lost 1 base and 7 bases respectively, with 17 bases between them.

This chain connects TRBV10-3 to TRBJ2-7, with D maybe TRBD1 (5 bases). The CDR3 is 14 residues long. V dropped 5 bases and J dropped 1 base, with 12 bases sitting between them. Germline V gene sequence: CDR1 ENHRY, CDR2 SYGVKD. As DNA, the CDR3 is TGTGCCATCAGTAACACAGGCGGATCCTACGAGCAGTACTTC. Protein sequence: CAISNTGGSYEQYF.

The chain recombines TRBV7-2 with TRBJ1-1, with 9 bases that match TRBD1. CDR3 length: 18 residues. Germline V gene sequence: CDR1 SGHTA, CDR2 FQGNSA. V shed 2 bases, J shed 2 bases, and the junction held 12 bases outside the gene matches. CDR3 DNA: TGTGCCAGCAGCTTAAGGGCCTCCGGGACAGGGCTTAACACTGAAGCTTTCTTT. Translated, it gives CASSLRASGTGLNTEAFF.

The rearrangement uses TRBV19 and TRBJ1-3; no clear D. The V end lost 4 bases, the J end lost 2 bases, and 15 bases lay between the germline ends. CDR1 is LNHDA and CDR2 is SQIVND in the germline V gene (reference sequence). This CDR3 region has 16 residues. CDR3 DNA sequence: TGTGCCAGTAGTAATGAGCGCTTCCGTACTGGAAACACCATATATTTT. Translation gives CASSNERFRTGNTIYF.

The chain couples TRBV3-1 (or the pseudogene TRBV3-2) to TRBJ1-3, with D possibly being TRBD1 (5 bases). Trimming took off 3 bases at V and 3 bases at J, with 9 bases between the two ends. Germline CDR1 LGHDT, CDR2 YNNKEL (reference sequence). This CDR3 region has 14 residues. CDR3 loop: CASSHTGFGNTIYF. In DNA form, the CDR3 reads TGTGCCAGCAGCCACACAGGTTTTGGAAACACCATATATTTT.

As concerns this clone: This sample includes further DNA sequences coding for the same CDR3. V gene TRBV3-1 (or the pseudogene TRBV3-2) combines with J gene TRBJ2-5; D may be TRBD2 (5 bases). Trimming removed 0 bases from V and 4 bases from J, with 6 bases in between. Germline CDR1 is LGHDT and CDR2 is YNNKEL (reference sequence). The CDR3 runs 13 residues. For the CDR3, the DNA is TGTGCCAGCAGCCAAGATCGGGGAGAGACCCAGTACTTC. This translates into CASSQDRGETQYF.

V usage is TRBV27 and J usage is TRBJ2-7, with D possibly TRBD1 on 5 matching bases. CDR1 is MNHEY, CDR2 SMNVEV, per germline (reference sequence). Trimming stripped 1 base from V and 0 bases from J, with 10 bases between. The CDR3 runs to 15 residues. CDR3 loop: CASSLFRVDSYEQYF. The CDR3 region has the DNA TGTGCCAGCAGTTTATTCAGGGTGGACTCCTACGAGCAGTACTTC.